Following are 18 T cell receptor beta chains from one sample sequenced in a study of T cell clonality in common variable immunodeficiency. TCRdb's table, derived via immunoSEQ multiplex PCR, lists solely in-frame clones and lacks some. The repertoire consists of approximately 34,000 clones, none detected only once. The sequencing sample was made of peripheral blood mononuclear cells. The origin of the receptors is a person between 18 and 75 years old in good health.

In its sample, this clone was seen many times. The CDR3 is cut off 3 residues early in the read; its end comes from the germline J gene. The chain uses TRBV7-2 and TRBJ2-7, with a possible D match to TRBD1 (6 bases). The germline V gene encodes CDR1 SGHTA and CDR2 FQGNSA. CDR3 length equals 12 residues. V lost 8 bases to trimming and J lost 3 bases, with 11 bases between them. CDR3 sequence reads: CASGGRNYEQYF. CDR3 bases read: TGTGCCAGCGGGGGCAGGAACTACGAG.

The table lists this clone with many counts. The read is 3 residues too short to cover the CDR3 end, so that end is filled in from the germline J gene. V is TRBV5-4 and J is TRBJ1-1; no clear D gene. In germline, CDR1 is SGHNT, CDR2 YYREEE (reference sequence). Trimming shortened V by 2 bases and J by 0 bases, and 5 bases separated the two germline ends. The CDR3 extends over 13 amino acids. CDR3 DNA, as far as it was read: TGTGCCAGCAGCTTTGAGCTGAACACTGAA. Translated: CASSFELNTE. The entire CDR3 protein is CASSFELNTEAFF. The complete variable domain, with remaining parts taken from reference TRBV5-4 and TRBJ1-1, reads ETGVTQSPTHLIKTRGQQVTLRCSSQSGHNTVSWYQQALGQGPQFIFQYYREEENGRGNFPPRFSGLQFPNYSSELNVNALELDDSALYLCASSFELNTEAFFGQGTRLTVV.

This clone was found many times. The sequence runs out 3 residues before the end of the CDR3; the remainder is reconstructed from the germline J gene. This rearrangement joins TRBV6-2 or TRBV6-3 to TRBJ2-3; 7 positions match TRBD1. V was clipped by 6 bases and J by 4 bases; unmatched bases: 10. This CDR3 contains 15 residues. Germline lookup yields CDR1 MNHEY and CDR2 SVGEGT. CDR3 bases read: TGTGCCAGCAGGGAACCCGGACAGGCACCAGATACG. Translating it yields CASREPGQAPDT. The complete CDR3 protein is CASREPGQAPDTQYF.

This clone was seen at least ten times. The read gets to within 3 residues of the CDR3 end, and the germline J gene fills in the rest. The rearrangement links TRBV19 to TRBJ2-2, with D perhaps TRBD1 (6 bases). The V gene's germline CDR1 is LNHDA and CDR2 SQIVND (reference sequence). This CDR3 has 15 residues. V was clipped by 0 bases and J by 4 bases, with 9 bases between them. Here the CDR3 reads CASSIDYRVTGELFF. CDR3 bases read: TGTGCCAGTAGTATAGATTACAGGGTCACCGGGGAG.

This clone was counted ten times or more. The DNA ends 3 residues before the CDR3 does, and the rest of the CDR3 is filled in from the germline J gene. The chain joins TRBV12-3 or TRBV12-4 to TRBJ1-4, with D tentatively TRBD1 (6 bases). V lost 5 bases, J lost 7 bases, and 11 bases lay in between. The CDR3 sequence is 13 residues long. The CDR3 DNA, read in part, is TGTGCCAGCAGTCTGGGGGCGGGTGAAAAA. Translated, it gives CASSLGAGEK. The entire CDR3 protein reads CASSLGAGEKLFF.

With respect to this clone: The read comes to an end 3 residues before the CDR3 does, leaving the germline J gene to fill in the end. The gene calls are TRBV18 and TRBJ1-2; 8 nucleotides match TRBD1. CDR1 is KGHSH, CDR2 LQKENI, per germline. The junction had 11 bases not matched to a gene; V was cut back by 2 bases and J by 6 bases. The CDR3 totals 16 residues. The CDR3 DNA, read in part, is TGTGCCAGCTCACCATTTCCAGGGGGCTCTTGGGATGGC. It is translated as CASSPFPGGSWDG. The CDR3 reads in full as CASSPFPGGSWDGYTF.

This clone came up many times. The sequenced fragment ends 3 residues before the CDR3 boundary, so the rest is inferred from the germline J gene. The V gene is TRBV20-1, the J gene TRBJ2-3; the match to TRBD1 covers 10 bases. Germline CDR1 reads DFQATT; CDR2 reads SNEGSKA (reference sequence). V lost 4 bases, J lost 1 base, and 2 bases stayed unmatched. The CDR3 consists of 14 residues. The sequenced part of the CDR3 DNA is TGCAGTGCTACTGGGACAGGGGGCACAGATACG. Amino acids: CSATGTGGTDT. The CDR3 as a whole reads CSATGTGGTDTQYF.

Many counts were recorded for this clone. With the read ending 3 residues before the CDR3 end, the germline J gene is used to fill in that end. The V gene is TRBV19, the J gene TRBJ1-4, with TRBD1 matching 7 bases. This CDR3 is 15 amino acids long. V dropped 7 bases and J dropped 0; count of bases not matched to a gene: 5. Germline CDR1 reads LNHDA; CDR2 reads SQIVND (reference sequence). This CDR3 is CASTWDSATNEKLFF. The CDR3 bases that were read are TGTGCCAGTACCTGGGACAGCGCAACTAATGAAAAA.

This clone was seen at least ten times. The read stops 3 residues short of the end of the CDR3; the missing end is completed from the germline J gene. The chain has TRBV20-1 and TRBJ2-3; TRBD2 agrees at 7 bases. The germline V gene has CDR1 DFQATT and CDR2 SNEGSKA (reference sequence). The trim removed 8 bases at V and 2 bases at J, leaving 16 bases unmatched. The CDR3 runs 16 residues. CDR3 protein: CSSPEGSGLYTDTQYF. Incomplete CDR3 DNA: TGCAGTTCGCCGGAGGGTAGCGGGTTGTACACAGATACG.

This clone occurred many times. The read ends 3 residues early relative to the CDR3; the germline J gene fills the gap. The rearrangement uses TRBV5-1 and TRBJ1-5; no firm D call. Trimming stripped 5 bases from V and 1 base from J, with 13 bases between. The CDR3 loop spans 15 amino acids. Germline V gives CDR1 SGHRS, CDR2 YFSETQ. CDR3 amino acids: CASRAGELSNQPQHF. The sequenced part of the CDR3 DNA is TGCGCCAGCAGGGCCGGGGAACTAAGCAATCAGCCC.

Ten or more counts support this clone. The read ends 3 residues early relative to the CDR3; the germline J gene fills the gap. This chain joins TRBV4-2 and TRBJ2-7; D may be TRBD1 (6 bases). From germline, CDR1 is LGHNA and CDR2 YNFKEQ. The CDR3 is 16 residues long. Trimming left V 1 base short and J 0 bases short, with 13 bases between. The covered CDR3 bases are TGTGCCAGCAGCCAAGGCAGGGGTGAGTACTCCTACGAG. This sequence encodes CASSQGRGEYSYE. The whole CDR3 is CASSQGRGEYSYEQYF.

This clone was counted at least ten times. The CDR3 end is not reached by the read, which stops 3 residues before it; the germline J gene fills it in. The chain is built from TRBV14 and TRBJ2-7; a possible D gene is TRBD1 (6 bases). The V gene's germline CDR1 is SGHDN and CDR2 FVKESK. The CDR3 is 14 residues long. The V gene lost 4 bases and the J gene lost 3 bases, with 13 bases spanning the gap. The CDR3: CASSPRDTDYEQYF. The sequenced CDR3 bases are TGTGCCAGCAGCCCCCGGGACACTGACTACGAG.

This clone was observed at least ten times. The read falls 3 residues short of the CDR3 end, and the missing part is taken from the germline J gene. This chain uses TRBV20-1 with TRBJ2-2, with TRBD2 identical over 11 bases. V dropped 3 bases and J dropped 4; count of bases not matched to a gene: 4. Looked up from germline, CDR1 is DFQATT and CDR2 is SNEGSKA (reference sequence). This CDR3 region has 15 residues. The CDR3 bases that were read are TGCAGTGCTAGCACTAGCGGGAGCTCCACCGGGGAG. Translating it yields CSASTSGSSTGE. The CDR3 in full is CSASTSGSSTGELFF.

This clone appeared many times. With the read ending 3 residues before the CDR3 end, the germline J gene is used to fill in that end. V gene TRBV18 combines with J gene TRBJ1-2; D perhaps matches TRBD1 (6 bases). The germline V and J ends were trimmed by 6 bases and 5 bases, with 19 bases remaining between them. Germline V CDR1 and CDR2: KGHSH, LQKENI. The CDR3 extends over 15 amino acids. Here the CDR3 reads CASSRDTSPWYGYTF. CDR3 DNA, as far as it was read: TGTGCCAGCTCCCGGGACACCTCGCCGTGGTATGGC.

This clone was detected ten times or more. The read gets to within 3 residues of the CDR3 end, and the germline J gene fills in the rest. The gene calls are TRBV7-8 and TRBJ1-5; TRBD1 is a possible D gene (5 bases). V was cut by 0 bases and J by 3 bases, with 18 bases left in between. This CDR3 is 18 amino acids long. Germline CDR1 is SGHVS and CDR2 is FQNEAQ. The sequenced CDR3 bases are TGTGCCAGCAGCTTAGCGATAGGTACAGGCCTGCTCAATCAGCCC. It codes for CASSLAIGTGLLNQP. The full CDR3 protein is CASSLAIGTGLLNQPQHF.

This clone was seen ten or more times. CDR3 in amino acids: CASSSGGTSGDNEQFF. The CDR3 DNA, read in part, is TGTGCCAGCAGCTCCGGGGGGACTAGCGGGGACAATGAG. This chain joins TRBV5-4 and TRBJ2-1, with 13 bases fitting TRBD2. From the germline J gene comes the end of the CDR3, since the read stops 3 residues before it. CDR3 size: 16 residues. V lost 3 bases and J lost 5; bases outside the gene matches: 5. Per the germline V gene, CDR1 is SGHNT and CDR2 is YYREEE (reference sequence).

This clone appeared a few times. The DNA ends 3 residues before the CDR3 does, and the rest of the CDR3 is filled in from the germline J gene. The chain links TRBV19 to TRBJ1-5, with 7 bases matching TRBD1. Germline CDR1 and CDR2: LNHDA and SQIVND (reference sequence). The CDR3 totals 13 residues. V dropped 10 bases and J dropped 4; count of bases not matched to a gene: 7. The sequenced CDR3 bases are TGTGCCACGGACAGGAGGGATAATCAGCCC. Encoded protein: CATDRRDNQP. The CDR3 reads in full as CATDRRDNQPQHF.

Points on this clone: Coverage ceases 3 residues before the CDR3 finishes, and the germline J gene fills in the end. The chain couples TRBV2 to TRBJ1-6, with D possibly TRBD1 on 5 matching bases. Trimming took off 10 bases at V and 9 bases at J, with 19 bases between the two ends. The CDR3 spans 14 residues. Germline V gives CDR1 SNHLY, CDR2 FYNNEI. The CDR3 spells CATLSDSLSSPLHF. Partial CDR3 DNA: TGTGCCACCCTTTCAGACAGTCTGAGTTCACCC.